This T cell receptor beta chain was found in a study of blood T cell repertoires in COVID-19. Study summary: The analysed material was cDNA or gDNA that came from T cells, B-cell-depleted T cells, or PBMCs.

Patients in Seattle were enrolled during active infection, then followed longitudinally. The trim removed 6 bases at V and 7 bases at J, leaving 6 bases unmatched. The CDR3 consists of 13 residues. CDR1 is ENHRY, CDR2 SYGVKD, per germline. Authors' processing steps: By means of reference gene primer amplification, nucleated cell counts were estimated. This table comes from immunoSEQ multiplex PCR, and its TCRdb copy is limited to in-frame clones, with some not included. V and J calls and clone size follow that table, whereas D and trimming were derived from the DNA. The data contain around 190,000 clones, 82% of them singletons.

The chain uses TRBV10-3 and TRBJ2-1; 7 bases map to TRBD2. The clonotype comes from a woman aged 55-69 years with COVID-19, enrolled during active disease. The sequenced material came from peripheral blood. The CDR3 loop reads CAISGDYRNEQFF. For the CDR3, the DNA is TGTGCCATCAGCGGGGACTATCGTAATGAGCAGTTCTTC.